This T cell receptor beta chain was obtained from a study of T cell repertoires in cytomegalovirus infection. For the study at large: Used in the study were CMV epitopes, some recently identified and HLA-C-restricted, others well-studied and HLA-B-restricted.

TCRdb re-called the reads through MiXCR, storing one row per CDR3 protein. The sample carries 650,000 to 900,000 distinct CDR3 sequences, 25% to 35% recorded once. This CDR3 is 13 amino acids long. Trimming removed 8 bases from V and 8 bases from J, with 18 bases in between. In the case of this clonotype: What it binds is unknown.

This specimen consisted of cultured CD8+ T cells from PBMCs, obtained from culture after CMV antigen stimulation. The genes are TRBV12-3 or TRBV12-4 and TRBJ1-2; TRBD1 might be the D (6 bases). The source is a human donor in good health (CMV status not recorded). Some clones in this sample may be carry-over from other donors' samples. This CDR3 is CASHEAQGDGYTF. The CDR3 nucleotides are TGTGCCAGCCACGAGGCACAGGGCGACGGCTACACCTTC.